Listed here is a single TCR beta chain. These data come from a study of shared clonotypes between healthy human individuals. Data came from immunoSEQ multiplex PCR; TCRdb stores just in-frame clones and leaves some out. The sample yields about 2.3 million clones, approximately 95% seen once. The CDR3 runs to 12 residues. Germline V gene lookup returns CDR1 SGHVS and CDR2 FNYEAQ. The trim removed 5 bases at V and 6 bases at J, leaving 2 bases unmatched. The chain joins TRBV7-6 to TRBJ2-7; 9 positions agree with TRBD1. Sequencing used naive CD4+ T cells from PBMCs. This sample's subset: CD45RA+ positively selected. The receptor was derived from a man between 18 and 29 years old in good health. Some clones in this sample may be carry-over from other donors' samples. CDR3 in DNA: TGTGCCAGCAGCCAGGACAGGGGCGAGCAGTACTTC. Translating gives CASSQDRGEQYF. The full variable domain, rest sourced from reference TRBV7-6 and TRBJ2-7, is GAGVSQSPRYKVTKRGQDVALRCDPISGHVSLYWYRQALGQGPEFLTYFNYEAQQDKSGLPNDRFSAERPEGSISTLTIQRTEQRDSAMYRCASSQDRGEQYFGPGTRLTVT.